The clone carrying this T cell receptor (beta chain) was picked up many times. TCRdb redid the calling of the PCR reads with MiXCR, one entry per CDR3 protein. Here the sample spans about 70,000 distinct CDR3 sequences, less than 20% being singletons. Sorted naive CD8 T cells were those defined as CD8+CD4-CCR7+CD45RA+. The germline V gene encodes CDR1 KGHSH and CDR2 LQKENI. The CDR3 spans 18 residues. J lost 3 bases, V lost 2 bases, and 14 bases had no gene match. The data stem from a study of molecular identifiers for immune sequencing clone quantification. The clonotype was recovered from a human donor in good health. Some libraries in this study had Jurkat cell RNA spiked in. The chain employs TRBV18 and TRBJ2-7; the match to TRBD1 covers 9 bases. The sequenced sample was naive CD8+ T cells from blood, with Jurkat cell RNA spiked in. The subset is: FACS-sorted CD8+CD4-CCR7+CD45RA+ naive T cells. The CDR3 here is CASSPATGGLAAGYEQYF. The CDR3 DNA sequence: TGTGCCAGCTCACCAGCGACAGGGGGACTGGCTGCGGGCTACGAGCAGTACTTC.